What follows is one TCR beta chain and its context. From germline, CDR1 is SNHLY and CDR2 FYNNEI. The CDR3 is made up of 13 amino acids. The J segment lost 8 bases and the V segment lost 6 bases, leaving 7 bases of the junction unmatched. The PCR was carried out with 60 Vbeta primers and 13 Jbeta primers. This table comes from immunoSEQ multiplex PCR, and its TCRdb copy is limited to in-frame clones, with some not included. In the table there are approximately 80,000 clones, under 85% of which are singletons. This specimen comes from a study of cytomegalovirus exposure and HLA in healthy donors. The sequenced sample was PBMCs. The J gene is TRBJ1-2, the V gene TRBV2; 9 positions agree with TRBD1. The source of this sequence is a woman in her thirties or forties in good health and CMV-seropositive. The CDR3 nucleotides read TGTGCCAGCAGCGAGGGGACAGGGCGAGGCTACACCTTC. It specifies CASSEGTGRGYTF.